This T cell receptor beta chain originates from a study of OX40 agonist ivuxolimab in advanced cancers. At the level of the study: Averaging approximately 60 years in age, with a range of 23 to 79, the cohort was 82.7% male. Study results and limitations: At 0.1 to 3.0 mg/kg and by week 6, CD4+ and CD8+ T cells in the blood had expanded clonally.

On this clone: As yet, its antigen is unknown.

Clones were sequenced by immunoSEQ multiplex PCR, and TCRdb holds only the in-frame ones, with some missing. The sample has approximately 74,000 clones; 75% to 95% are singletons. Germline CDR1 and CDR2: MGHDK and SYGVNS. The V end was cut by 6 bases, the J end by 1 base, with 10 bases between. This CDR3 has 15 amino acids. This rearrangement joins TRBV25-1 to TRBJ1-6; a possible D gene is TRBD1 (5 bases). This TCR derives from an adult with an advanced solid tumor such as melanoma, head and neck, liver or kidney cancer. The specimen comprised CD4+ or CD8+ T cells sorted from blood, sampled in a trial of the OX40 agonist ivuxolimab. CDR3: CASRPGGSYNSPLHF. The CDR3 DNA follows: TGTGCCAGCAGGCCGGGGGGATCCTATAATTCACCCCTCCACTTT.